The rows below give T cell receptor beta chains drawn from one sample of a study of T cell changes during pregnancy in multiple sclerosis. Libraries were prepared by immunoSEQ multiplex PCR; TCRdb keeps only in-frame clonotypes and omits some of them. Of approximately 26,000 clones listed, 80% to 90% are singletons. The input for sequencing was CD4+ T cells from peripheral blood mononuclear cells, taken in the second trimester of pregnancy. Receptors were obtained from a female donor with multiple sclerosis, enrolled in a pregnancy study. The CDR3 runs from the conserved cysteine through the conserved F or W. D genes are given only for firm matches. Only part of the rows carry a size: once, few, many, or a class if the clone is expanded.

length: 19; D: TRBD1; J: TRBJ1-5; V: TRBV12-5; size: few; CDR3: CASVLAPGQLSISNQPQHF; DNA: TGTGCTAGTGTTTTGGCCCCGGGACAGCTCTCTATTAGCAATCAGCCCCAGCATTTT
length: 12; D: NA; J: TRBJ1-6; V: TRBV28; size: NA; CDR3: CASSRPGLTLHF; DNA: TGTGCCAGCAGTAGGCCGGGGTTGACCCTCCACTTT
length: 11; D: NA; J: TRBJ2-7; V: TRBV29-1; size: NA; CDR3: CSAHLGSEQYF; DNA: TGCAGCGCCCACCTGGGGAGCGAGCAGTACTTC
length: 15; D: TRBD2; J: TRBJ2-3; V: TRBV9; size: NA; CDR3: CASRASGANTDTQYF; DNA: TGTGCCAGCAGAGCTAGCGGGGCGAACACAGATACGCAGTATTTT
length: 14; D: NA; J: TRBJ1-2; V: TRBV9; size: NA; CDR3: CASSPQPGRYGYTF; DNA: TGTGCCAGCAGTCCACAGCCAGGTCGGTATGGCTACACCTTC
length: 13; D: NA; J: TRBJ1-1; V: TRBV5-1; size: once; CDR3: CASRQVQGRVAFF; DNA: TGCGCCAGCAGACAGGTCCAGGGTAGAGTAGCTTTCTTT
length: 16; D: TRBD2; J: TRBJ2-2; V: TRBV7-2; size: NA; CDR3: CASSPERLALAGELFF; DNA: TGTGCCAGCAGCCCCGAACGACTAGCGCTGGCTGGGGAGCTGTTTTTT
length: 13; D: NA; J: TRBJ2-1; V: TRBV11-3; size: NA; CDR3: CASSLQGTHEQFF; DNA: TGTGCCAGCAGCTTACAGGGGACGCATGAGCAGTTCTTC
length: 13; D: NA; J: TRBJ2-3; V: TRBV11-2; size: NA; CDR3: CASSLDQGDTQYF; DNA: TGTGCCAGCAGCTTAGATCAGGGGGATACGCAGTATTTT
length: 15; D: TRBD2; J: TRBJ2-5; V: TRBV7-3; size: NA; CDR3: CASSLTLAGAETQYF; DNA: TGTGCCAGCAGCTTAACGCTAGCGGGGGCGGAGACCCAGTACTTC
length: 14; D: TRBD1; J: TRBJ2-3; V: TRBV30; size: NA; CDR3: CAWKKTGGGDTQYF; DNA: TGTGCCTGGAAAAAGACAGGGGGCGGGGATACGCAGTATTTT
length: 12; D: NA; J: TRBJ2-7; V: TRBV29-1; size: NA; CDR3: CSVGGSTYEQYF; DNA: TGCAGCGTTGGGGGCAGTACCTACGAGCAGTACTTC
length: 14; D: TRBD1; J: TRBJ1-6; V: TRBV7-9; size: NA; CDR3: CASSGQGVNSPLHF; DNA: TGTGCCAGCAGCGGTCAGGGGGTTAATTCACCCCTCCACTTT
length: 13; D: TRBD1; J: TRBJ1-5; V: TRBV30; size: NA; CDR3: CAWEGGPNQPQHF; DNA: TGTGCCTGGGAAGGGGGCCCGAATCAGCCCCAGCATTTT
length: 14; D: NA; J: TRBJ1-1; V: TRBV9; size: NA; CDR3: CASSVGSFGTEAFF; DNA: TGTGCCAGCAGCGTAGGGTCTTTCGGCACTGAAGCTTTCTTT
length: 13; D: NA; J: TRBJ1-5; V: TRBV11-2; size: NA; CDR3: CASSLGQIQPQHF; DNA: TGTGCCAGCAGCTTGGGGCAGATTCAGCCCCAGCATTTT
length: 14; D: NA; J: TRBJ2-2; V: TRBV6-6; size: NA; CDR3: CASSYRLGSGELFF; DNA: TGTGCCAGCAGCTACAGGCTTGGGAGCGGGGAGCTGTTTTTT
length: 12; D: NA; J: TRBJ1-1; V: TRBV6-6; size: NA; CDR3: CASSYSTREAFF; DNA: TGTGCCAGCAGTTACTCGACCAGGGAAGCTTTCTTT
length: 13; D: NA; J: TRBJ1-5; V: TRBV10-1; size: NA; CDR3: CASSETGTGPQHF; DNA: TGCGCCAGCAGCGAGACAGGCACGGGGCCCCAGCATTTT
length: 16; D: TRBD1; J: TRBJ1-2; V: TRBV5-5; size: NA; CDR3: CASSLVGQGAYDGYTF; DNA: TGTGCCAGCAGCTTGGTCGGGCAGGGGGCGTATGATGGCTACACCTTC
length: 14; D: NA; J: TRBJ1-6; V: TRBV6-6; size: NA; CDR3: CASSYDRWGSPLHF; DNA: TGTGCCAGCAGTTACGACAGGTGGGGCTCACCCCTCCACTTT